This TCR beta chain was retrieved from a study of blood T cell repertoires in COVID-19. TCRdb's copy holds only in-frame clones and misses some; the assay was immunoSEQ multiplex PCR. The sample lists 210,000 or so clones, roughly four fifths seen once, with under 10% in the top ten. Sequenced sample: peripheral blood. This TCR derives from a woman aged 80 or older with COVID-19, enrolled during active disease.

CDR3 sequence: CASSPRQGKLFF. The DNA for the CDR3 is TGTGCCAGCAGTCCCCGACAGGGAAAACTGTTTTTT. The V call is TRBV6-5, the J call TRBJ1-4, with 7 bases that match TRBD1. CDR3 length equals 12 residues. The germline gives CDR1 MNHEY, CDR2 SVGAGI. V gave up 5 bases and J gave up 10 bases; unmatched junction bases: 4.